One sample yielded the 11 T cell receptor beta chains listed below, sequenced in a study of blood T cell repertoires in COVID-19. The protocol was immunoSEQ multiplex PCR, while the TCRdb copy is restricted to in-frame clones and leaves out a portion. The sample lists over 350,000 clones, roughly nine tenths occurring once. Sequencing was performed on PBMCs or T cells enriched from blood (not recorded which). These TCRs come from a woman between 18 and 30 years old with acute COVID-19.

This clone was observed once. The CDR3 loop is CASTLRVNSYNEQFF. The CDR3 nucleotides are TGTGCCAGCACCCTCCGGGTTAACTCCTACAATGAGCAGTTCTTC. The J gene is TRBJ2-1, the V gene TRBV6-5; D is uncertain. Germline values: CDR1 MNHEY, CDR2 SVGAGI. The length of the CDR3 is 15 residues. Between the trimmed V and J ends, which lost 7 bases and 0 bases, there was a span of 13 bases.

This chain joins TRBV5-4 and TRBJ2-7, with 9 bases that match TRBD1. The CDR3 runs to 15 residues. Germline values: CDR1 SGHNT, CDR2 YYREEE (reference sequence). Germline trimming cut 4 bases from V and 3 bases from J; bases unmatched to any gene: 8. CDR3: CASSPRQGEGYEQYF. The CDR3 DNA is TGTGCCAGCAGCCCTCGACAGGGGGAAGGCTACGAGCAGTACTTC.

V is TRBV20-1 and J is TRBJ2-3; 9 bases are a match to TRBD2. This CDR3 region has 19 residues. J lost 0 bases, V lost 3 bases, and 16 bases had no gene match. Germline values: CDR1 DFQATT, CDR2 SNEGSKA (reference sequence). As DNA, the CDR3 is TGCAGTGCTAGTACGGTGGGACTAGCCGAAGCCTCTAGCACAGATACGCAGTATTTT. Residues: CSASTVGLAEASSTDTQYF.

The rearrangement uses TRBV5-4 and TRBJ1-1, with D maybe TRBD1 (6 bases). This CDR3 contains 14 residues. V lost 4 bases, J lost 2 bases, and 12 bases lay in between. CDR1 is SGHNT and CDR2 is YYREEE in the germline V gene (reference sequence). CDR3 DNA: TGTGCCAGCAGCCCCCAGGGGCCAAACACTGAAGCTTTCTTT. Protein: CASSPQGPNTEAFF.

The chain couples TRBV5-1 to TRBJ2-7; TRBD1 aligns across 9 bases. Germline CDR1 reads SGHRS; CDR2 reads YFSETQ. Trimming at V came to 0 bases and at J to 5 bases, leaving 6 bases not matched to a gene. CDR3 size: 15 residues. The CDR3 bases are TGCGCCAGCAGCTTGGTACCGGGACAGGGTAACGAGCAGTACTTC. Amino acid sequence: CASSLVPGQGNEQYF.

The gene calls are TRBV5-4 and TRBJ2-5, with 8 positions matching TRBD2. Germline V gives CDR1 SGHNT, CDR2 YYREEE (reference sequence). CDR3 length: 14 amino acids. V shed 4 bases and J 3 bases; nucleotides not matched to a gene: 5. This CDR3 reads CASSQGLVKETQYF. CDR3 nucleotides: TGTGCCAGCAGCCAGGGACTAGTAAAAGAGACCCAGTACTTC.

The chain uses TRBV15 and TRBJ1-6; 9 nucleotides agree with TRBD1. The CDR3 is made up of 15 amino acids. V was clipped by 0 bases and J by 10 bases; unmatched bases: 4. CDR1 LNHNV and CDR2 YYDKDF come from the germline V gene (reference sequence). The chain's CDR3 is CATSREGQGPSPLHF. As DNA, the CDR3 is TGTGCCACCAGCAGAGAGGGACAGGGCCCATCACCCCTCCACTTT.

This chain joins TRBV21-1 and TRBJ1-1; the table's D call, TRBD1, was not checked against the DNA. TRBV21-1 is deemed a pseudogene. This CDR3 spans 16 amino acids. The CDR3 spells CASSKAAVQGASEAFF. The CDR3, as DNA: TGTGCCAGCAGCAAAGCGGCGGTTCAGGGGGCATCTGAAGCTTTCTTT.

The chain joins TRBV11-2 to TRBJ2-1; 8 bases map to TRBD1. Germline V CDR1 and CDR2: SGHAT, FQNNGV. This CDR3 is 15 amino acids long. Trimming at V came to 2 bases and at J to 1 base, leaving 1 base not matched to a gene. The CDR3, as DNA: TGTGCCAGCAGCTTAAGGACAGGGTCCTACAATGAGCAGTTCTTC. It encodes CASSLRTGSYNEQFF.

The V call is TRBV29-1, the J call TRBJ2-3, with no clear D. CDR1 is SQVTM, CDR2 ANQGSEA, per germline. The CDR3 totals 16 residues. V was clipped by 6 bases and J by 2 bases, with 21 bases between them. The CDR3 region is CSVSATAEILTDTQYF. Here the CDR3 DNA reads TGCAGCGTATCCGCCACAGCTGAGATCCTCACAGATACGCAGTATTTT.

This chain uses TRBV9 with TRBJ2-1; 9 bases are a match to TRBD1. Germline CDR1 reads SGDLS; CDR2 reads YYNGEE. The CDR3 loop spans 15 amino acids. Trimming cost V 4 bases and J 7 bases; bases outside gene matches: 9. The CDR3, as DNA: TGTGCCAGCAGCCCCGGGACAGGGAATGGGAATGAGCAGTTCTTC. Translation: CASSPGTGNGNEQFF.